The 30 T cell receptor beta chains below were found in one sample sequenced in a study of T-cell reconstitution after alpha-beta-depleted transplantation in children. This sample's TCRbeta library carried unique molecular identifier barcodes. Each CDR3 protein gets one entry after TCRdb re-called the PCR reads with MiXCR. Of 700,000 to 850,000 distinct CDR3 sequences in the sample, around 15% are singletons; the top ten hold around 5%. This specimen consisted of PBMCs, mostly from graft donor cells, obtained 360 days after TCRalphabeta/CD19-depleted stem cell transplant. The receptors stem from a male patient under 18 who had a stem cell transplant for acute lymphoblastic leukemia, so the T cells may come from the graft donor.

This clonotype has at least ten counts. This chain connects TRBV7-6 to TRBJ2-1, with TRBD2 matching over 10 bases. Germline V gene data show CDR1 as SGHVS and CDR2 as FNYEAQ. V lost 5 bases, J lost 4 bases, and 11 bases stayed unmatched. The CDR3 is 17 residues long. CDR3: CASSLWTSGTPYNEQFF. The CDR3 nucleotides read TGTGCCAGCAGCCTCTGGACTAGCGGAACGCCTTACAATGAGCAGTTCTTC.

This clonotype has just a few counts. This rearrangement joins TRBV20-1 to TRBJ1-4; 8 bases fit TRBD1. The junction had 7 bases not matched to a gene; V was cut back by 5 bases and J by 2 bases. Germline CDR1 reads DFQATT; CDR2 reads SNEGSKA (reference sequence). The length of the CDR3 is 15 residues. CDR3 region: CSAGGDRRTNEKLFF. The CDR3, as DNA: TGCAGTGCTGGAGGGGACAGGAGGACTAATGAAAAACTGTTTTTT.

This clonotype was seen repeatedly, ten times or more. The V and J genes are TRBV11-2 and TRBJ2-3; possibly TRBD2 for D (6 bases). The length of the CDR3 is 14 residues. Germline V gene data show CDR1 as SGHAT and CDR2 as FQNNGV. V was trimmed by 7 bases and J by 0 bases, leaving 11 bases between them. Written as DNA, the CDR3 is TGTGCCAGCAACGGTGGGGGGAGCACAGATACGCAGTATTTT. Residues: CASNGGGSTDTQYF.

The chain combines TRBV10-3 with TRBJ1-1, with 9 bases aligning to TRBD1. The V and J ends lost 8 bases and 4 bases, in that order; junction bases with no gene match: 14. Germline loops: CDR1 ENHRY, CDR2 SYGVKD. This CDR3 is built from 16 residues. The CDR3 region is CAISKKGTGSITEAFF. CDR3 nucleotide sequence: TGTGCCATCTCTAAAAAGGGGACAGGGTCCATCACTGAAGCTTTCTTT.

The chain couples TRBV29-1 to TRBJ1-2, with D hard to call. This CDR3 has 11 residues. V lost 7 bases, J lost 4 bases, and 10 bases lay in between. Germline V gives CDR1 SQVTM, CDR2 ANQGSEA. In DNA form, the CDR3 reads TGCAGCGCCGGGATGAGCTATGGCTACACCTTC. Residues: CSAGMSYGYTF.

Concerning this clonotype itself: This may be a read error: a much more frequent sequence differs by one nucleotide. J is TRBJ2-1 and V is TRBV4-1; D might be TRBD1 or TRBD2, each matching 5 bases. CDR1 and CDR2 from the germline V gene are MGHRA and YSYEKL. The CDR3 spans 17 residues. CDR3 loop: CASSQDSGTATYNERFF. The CDR3 DNA follows: TGCGCCAGCAGCCAAGATTCAGGGACCGCTACCTACAATGAGCGGTTCTTC.

This clonotype was seen ten or more times. The chain uses TRBV5-1 and TRBJ2-2; 8 bases align to TRBD1. The V segment lost 4 bases and the J segment 3 bases; nucleotides outside the gene matches: 8. Germline CDR1 reads SGHRS; CDR2 reads YFSETQ. The CDR3 runs to 16 residues. The CDR3 is CASSPRGRLDTGELFF. The CDR3 DNA sequence: TGCGCCAGCAGCCCCAGGGGGCGCCTGGACACCGGGGAGCTGTTTTTT.

This chain uses TRBV5-1 with TRBJ1-6, with 10 bases that match TRBD1. This CDR3 is built from 15 residues. From germline, CDR1 is SGHRS and CDR2 YFSETQ. V gave up 4 bases and J gave up 10 bases; unmatched junction bases: 8. In DNA form, the CDR3 reads TGCGCCAGCAGCCCCTCGACAGGGGGCCAATCACCCCTCCACTTT. Protein product: CASSPSTGGQSPLHF.

The chain employs TRBV7-8 and TRBJ1-2; perhaps TRBD1 as D (5 bases). The CDR3 is 17 residues long. The germline gives CDR1 SGHVS, CDR2 FQNEAQ. Deletions cut 0 bases from V and 4 bases from J, with 18 bases between. DNA of the CDR3: TGTGCCAGCAGCTTAGCGCTGGTACTCTGGACATTCTATGGCTACACCTTC. It yields the protein CASSLALVLWTFYGYTF.

A few counts support this clonotype. The V gene is TRBV4-2, the J gene TRBJ1-5; D gene uncertain. Germline CDR1 is LGHNA and CDR2 is YNFKEQ. The CDR3 is made up of 15 amino acids. V shed 5 bases and J shed 2 bases, with 13 bases lying between them. The CDR3 loop reads CASSEGSGGNQPQHF. Written as DNA, the CDR3 is TGTGCCAGCAGCGAAGGCTCGGGAGGCAATCAGCCCCAGCATTTT.

This clonotype showed up many times. The chain uses TRBV29-1 and TRBJ2-2; 10 positions match TRBD2. V lost 6 bases, J lost 2 bases, and 6 bases stayed unmatched. This CDR3 contains 15 residues. Germline assignment: CDR1 SQVTM and CDR2 ANQGSEA. In DNA form, the CDR3 reads TGCAGCGTGGTTCTAGCGGGAGAAAACACCGGGGAGCTGTTTTTT. This encodes CSVVLAGENTGELFF.

In its sample, this clonotype was seen many times. The rearrangement links TRBV19 to TRBJ2-1; 12 bases are a match to TRBD2. Per the germline V gene, CDR1 is LNHDA and CDR2 is SQIVND (reference sequence). Trimming at V came to 3 bases and at J to 7 bases, leaving 4 bases not matched to a gene. The CDR3 runs 15 residues. The CDR3 region is CASSMTSGGRNEQFF. CDR3 sequence (DNA): TGTGCCAGTAGTATGACTAGCGGGGGCCGGAATGAGCAGTTCTTC.

This clonotype appeared a few times. The chain joins TRBV28 to TRBJ1-5; D possibly corresponds to TRBD1 (5 bases). The CDR3 runs 14 residues. Germline lookup yields CDR1 MDHEN and CDR2 SYDVKM. V was cut by 8 bases and J by 0 bases, with 11 bases left in between. CDR3 in amino acids: CASDGTDSNQPQHF. In nucleotides, the CDR3 is TGTGCCAGCGACGGGACCGATAGCAATCAGCCCCAGCATTTT.

This clonotype showed up just a few times. The chain is built from TRBV4-1 and TRBJ2-5, with D possibly being TRBD2 (5 bases). The V gene's germline CDR1 is MGHRA and CDR2 YSYEKL. CDR3 size: 14 residues. Trimming removed 0 bases at V and 5 bases at J, with 10 bases between. The CDR3 coding sequence is TGCGCCAGCAGCCAAGAAGGAGGCACGGAGACCCAGTACTTC. Its translation: CASSQEGGTETQYF.

This clonotype was detected only a few times. The rearrangement uses TRBV5-1 and TRBJ1-5; D perhaps matches TRBD1 (5 bases). The CDR3 has 15 amino acids. The germline V gene has CDR1 SGHRS and CDR2 YFSETQ. V lost 4 bases, J lost 7 bases, and 18 bases lay in between. CDR3 amino acids: CASSPEGRRPQPQHF. The CDR3 coding sequence is TGCGCCAGCAGCCCTGAGGGACGCCGCCCCCAGCCCCAGCATTTT.

The rearrangement joins TRBV11-2 to TRBJ2-5; TRBD1 or TRBD2 may be the D gene (6 bases each). The CDR3 sequence is 15 residues long. Trimming pared 5 bases from V and 4 bases from J, leaving 17 bases between. Germline loops: CDR1 SGHAT, CDR2 FQNNGV. CDR3 coding DNA: TGTGCCAGCAGCCGCGGCCGGGGGCGCCCAGAGACCCAGTACTTC. As protein: CASSRGRGRPETQYF.

V is TRBV29-1 and J is TRBJ2-7, with D tentatively TRBD1 (5 bases). The germline CDR1 and CDR2 sequences are SQVTM and ANQGSEA. The ends were cut back, 0 bases at V and 1 base at J, with 13 bases in the middle. This CDR3 region has 15 residues. The CDR3: CSVEDYRMGSYEQYF. The CDR3 DNA reads TGCAGCGTTGAAGATTACAGGATGGGATCCTACGAGCAGTACTTC.

The chain couples TRBV20-1 to TRBJ2-7, with 12 bases identical to TRBD1. From germline, CDR1 is DFQATT and CDR2 SNEGSKA (reference sequence). The J segment lost 6 bases and the V segment lost 6 bases, leaving 9 bases of the junction unmatched. The CDR3 totals 14 residues. CDR3 region: CSAQFWDRGREQYF. The CDR3 coding sequence is TGCAGTGCGCAGTTTTGGGACAGGGGGCGCGAGCAGTACTTC.

This clonotype was counted at least ten times. This rearrangement joins TRBV27 to TRBJ2-5, with 7 bases aligning to TRBD1. V dropped 4 bases and J dropped 5; count of bases not matched to a gene: 7. Per germline, CDR1 MNHEY and CDR2 SMNVEV (reference sequence). The CDR3 has 14 amino acids. The CDR3: CASSSPTGKETQYF. CDR3 nucleotides: TGTGCCAGCAGTTCCCCGACAGGGAAGGAGACCCAGTACTTC.

The chain uses TRBV15 and TRBJ2-2; D is uncertain. Trimming took 0 bases from V and 7 from J, leaving 9 bases between them. Germline assignment: CDR1 LNHNV and CDR2 YYDKDF (reference sequence). This CDR3 region has 14 residues. CDR3 coding DNA: TGTGCCACCAGCAGAGAGGGGTGGGGCGGGGAGCTGTTTTTT. Translating gives CATSREGWGGELFF.

This clonotype was found many times. The rearrangement uses TRBV12-3 or TRBV12-4 and TRBJ2-5; a weak D match, TRBD2 (6 bases). V dropped 6 bases and J dropped 4 bases, with 24 bases sitting between them. The CDR3 runs to 17 residues. The CDR3 reads CASSRLGRGHPGETQYF. The CDR3 bases are TGTGCCAGCAGCCGTCTTGGGCGGGGCCATCCGGGAGAGACCCAGTACTTC.

This chain uses TRBV5-1 with TRBJ2-1; the match to TRBD1 covers 10 bases. This CDR3 has 15 amino acids. Germline assignment: CDR1 SGHRS and CDR2 YFSETQ. V gave up 3 bases and J gave up 9 bases; unmatched junction bases: 9. CDR3 sequence reads: CASSWTGTGAIEQFF. The CDR3 coding sequence is TGCGCCAGCAGCTGGACCGGGACAGGGGCGATTGAGCAGTTCTTC.

This clonotype was picked up many times. The CDR3 reads CASSYVGGSNEQFF. Here the CDR3 DNA reads TGTGCCAGCAGTTATGTGGGGGGAAGCAATGAGCAGTTCTTC. This rearrangement joins TRBV6-5 to TRBJ2-1; a possible D gene is TRBD2 (6 bases). V was pared by 3 bases and J by 6 bases, with 12 bases between. Looked up from germline, CDR1 is MNHEY and CDR2 is SVGAGI. This CDR3 is 14 amino acids long.

This clonotype has just a few counts. V gene TRBV7-2 combines with J gene TRBJ2-3; D perhaps matches TRBD2 (6 bases). Germline-derived CDR1 and CDR2 are SGHTA and FQGNSA. There are 16 residues in the CDR3. Trimming removed 5 bases from V and 0 bases from J, with 15 bases in between. CDR3 region: CASSPPGLASTDTQYF. The CDR3 nucleotides are TGTGCCAGCAGCCCGCCGGGACTCGCTAGCACAGATACGCAGTATTTT.

This chain joins TRBV29-1 and TRBJ2-1, with D perhaps matching TRBD1 (6 bases). Trimming cost V 7 bases and J 3 bases, with 10 bases left between them. The germline CDR1 and CDR2 sequences are SQVTM and ANQGSEA. The CDR3 extends over 12 amino acids. The CDR3 DNA follows: TGCAGCGCCGCAGGGGTCTACAATGAGCAGTTCTTC. Translation gives CSAAGVYNEQFF.

This chain joins TRBV29-1 and TRBJ1-2; D may be TRBD1 (6 bases). Per germline, CDR1 SQVTM and CDR2 ANQGSEA. The CDR3 is 11 amino acids. Deletions cut 8 bases from V and 4 bases from J, with 11 bases between. CDR3 residues: CSQWDTYGYTF. In DNA, the CDR3 is TGCAGCCAATGGGACACCTATGGCTACACCTTC.

The rearrangement links TRBV7-8 to TRBJ1-5; weak D call: TRBD1 (5 bases). Per the germline V gene, CDR1 is SGHVS and CDR2 is FQNEAQ. V was shortened by 0 bases and J by 4 bases, with 16 bases between the two germline ends. The length of the CDR3 is 17 residues. The CDR3 loop is CASSLAGLWGENQPQHF. CDR3 coding DNA: TGTGCCAGCAGCTTAGCCGGGTTATGGGGGGAGAATCAGCCCCAGCATTTT.

The chain is built from TRBV14 and TRBJ2-6; D ambiguous. Per the germline V gene, CDR1 is SGHDN and CDR2 is FVKESK. The V end lost 0 bases, the J end lost 2 bases, and 11 bases lay between the germline ends. The CDR3 covers 17 residues. The CDR3 protein is CASSQDIRLAGANVLTF. The CDR3 DNA follows: TGTGCCAGCAGCCAAGATATCCGACTGGCTGGGGCCAACGTCCTGACTTTC.

This rearrangement joins TRBV4-2 to TRBJ2-3; 8 bases are a match to TRBD2. V lost 4 bases and J lost 0; bases outside the gene matches: 6. The CDR3 runs 16 residues. Germline CDR1 is LGHNA and CDR2 is YNFKEQ. The CDR3 coding sequence is TGTGCCAGCAGCCGGTTAGCGGGGCTTAGCACAGATACGCAGTATTTT. It yields the protein CASSRLAGLSTDTQYF.

The V call is TRBV12-3 or TRBV12-4, the J call TRBJ2-5; 8 bases align to TRBD1. Trimming cost V 7 bases and J 1 base; bases outside gene matches: 8. The CDR3 consists of 15 residues. CDR3 residues: CASTRRQGIQETQYF. The CDR3 nucleotides are TGTGCCAGCACCCGTCGACAGGGGATCCAAGAGACCCAGTACTTC.